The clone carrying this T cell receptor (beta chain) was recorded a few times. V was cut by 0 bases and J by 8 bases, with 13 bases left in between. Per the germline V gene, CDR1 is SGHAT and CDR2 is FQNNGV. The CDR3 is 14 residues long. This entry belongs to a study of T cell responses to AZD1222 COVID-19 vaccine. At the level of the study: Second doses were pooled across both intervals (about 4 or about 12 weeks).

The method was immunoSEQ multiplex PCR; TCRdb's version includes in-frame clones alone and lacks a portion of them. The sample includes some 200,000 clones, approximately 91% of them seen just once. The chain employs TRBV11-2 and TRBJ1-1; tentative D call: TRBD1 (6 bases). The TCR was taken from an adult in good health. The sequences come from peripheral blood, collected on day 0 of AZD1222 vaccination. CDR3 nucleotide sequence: TGTGCCAGCAGCTTAGATCCGGGGGCACGGGAAGCTTTCTTT. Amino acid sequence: CASSLDPGAREAFF.